The 32 T cell receptor beta chains below come from one sample, sequenced in a study of OX40 agonist ivuxolimab in advanced cancers. TCRdb's table, derived via immunoSEQ multiplex PCR, lists solely in-frame clones and lacks some. Of tens of thousands of clones listed, around 81% are singletons. The source was CD4+ or CD8+ T cells sorted from blood, collected in a trial of the OX40 agonist ivuxolimab. Receptor source: an adult with an advanced solid tumor such as melanoma, head and neck, liver or kidney cancer.

This clone was seen a single time. The V gene is TRBV4-1, the J gene TRBJ2-3; 8 positions agree with TRBD1. The J segment lost 1 base and the V segment lost 2 bases, leaving 5 bases of the junction unmatched. The CDR3 covers 16 residues. Germline CDR1 is MGHRA and CDR2 is YSYEKL. The CDR3 sequence: CASSQSWGQGTDTQYF. The CDR3 DNA reads as TGCGCCAGCAGCCAATCATGGGGACAGGGCACAGATACGCAGTATTTT.

The chain recombines TRBV6-5 with TRBJ1-1, with D perhaps matching TRBD1 (6 bases). The V gene lost 6 bases and the J gene lost 6 bases, with 14 bases spanning the gap. Germline assignment: CDR1 MNHEY and CDR2 SVGAGI. This CDR3 has 13 residues. CDR3 amino acids: CASRPRGGAEAFF. The CDR3 coding sequence is TGTGCCAGCAGACCCAGAGGGGGAGCTGAAGCTTTCTTT.

The rearrangement links TRBV11-1 to TRBJ2-3; TRBD1 matches 7 bases. This CDR3 contains 16 residues. J gave up 1 base and V 5 bases, and 9 bases lay outside the gene matches. The V gene's germline CDR1 is SGHAT and CDR2 FQDESV (reference sequence). Here the CDR3 DNA reads TGTGCCAGCAGCCTCTGGACAGGAGAAGGCACAGATACGCAGTATTTT. Its protein is CASSLWTGEGTDTQYF. The full variable domain, in which reference TRBV11-1 and TRBJ2-3 provide the parts outside the CDR3, is EAEVAQSPRYKITEKSQAVAFWCDPISGHATLYWYRQILGQGPELLVQFQDESVVDDSQLPKDRFSAERLKGVDSTLKIQPAELGDSAMYLCASSLWTGEGTDTQYFGPGTRLTVL.

This clone has ten or more counts. The chain uses TRBV19 and TRBJ2-5, with 7 bases aligning to TRBD1. The ends lost 5 bases at V and 1 base at J; junction bases unmatched: 10. CDR3 length: 16 residues. Germline V gene sequence: CDR1 LNHDA, CDR2 SQIVND (reference sequence). The CDR3 sequence is CASSENEGAIQETQYF. For the CDR3, the DNA is TGTGCCAGTAGTGAAAATGAGGGGGCCATCCAAGAGACCCAGTACTTC.

This chain connects TRBV15 to TRBJ2-7, with TRBD2 identical over 8 bases. Germline values: CDR1 LNHNV, CDR2 YYDKDF (reference sequence). The trim removed 0 bases at V and 7 bases at J, leaving 8 bases unmatched. The CDR3 runs to 15 residues. Here the CDR3 reads CATSRERSGSREQYF. In DNA form, the CDR3 reads TGTGCCACCAGCAGAGAACGGAGCGGGAGTAGGGAGCAGTACTTC.

The chain links TRBV12-2 to TRBJ1-2. TRBV12-2 is a recognized pseudogene. The CDR3 spans 12 residues. The CDR3 sequence: CASRPDDYGYTF. CDR3 bases: TGTGCCAGCAGACCGGACGACTATGGCTACACCTTC.

The chain links TRBV5-6 to TRBJ1-6, with 7 bases that match TRBD1. The CDR3 has 16 residues. In germline, CDR1 is SGHDT, CDR2 YYEEEE. Trimming took 4 bases from V and 10 from J; bases not matched to a gene: 14. The CDR3 DNA follows: TGTGCCAGCAGCCCATCTAGGACAGGTAATGGATCACCCCTCCACTTT. Protein sequence: CASSPSRTGNGSPLHF.

The rearrangement uses TRBV19 and TRBJ2-1; 12 bases fit TRBD1. Germline values: CDR1 LNHDA, CDR2 SQIVND (reference sequence). The CDR3 is 15 amino acids. J was trimmed by 9 bases and V by 7 bases; bases with no gene match: 10. The CDR3 is CASNTGQGAFSEQFF. CDR3 bases: TGTGCCAGTAACACGGGACAGGGGGCTTTTAGTGAGCAGTTCTTC.

The rearrangement joins TRBV4-2 to TRBJ2-7; D is unclear. Trimming shortened V by 6 bases and J by 2 bases, and 11 bases separated the two germline ends. CDR3 length: 13 residues. The germline gives CDR1 LGHNA, CDR2 YNFKEQ. The CDR3 reads CASRDEGTYEQYF. The CDR3 region has the DNA TGTGCCAGCAGGGACGAAGGAACCTACGAGCAGTACTTC.

The V gene is TRBV28, the J gene TRBJ1-6; 7 positions match TRBD1. This CDR3 region has 14 residues. Unmatched junction bases numbered 3, after V lost 6 bases and J lost 4 bases. Germline lookup yields CDR1 MDHEN and CDR2 SYDVKM. This CDR3 is CASSTGVYNSPLHF. The CDR3 DNA is TGTGCCAGCAGCACAGGGGTATATAATTCACCCCTCCACTTT.

This clone appeared a single time. The rearrangement uses TRBV7-8 and TRBJ2-1, with 8 bases identical to TRBD1. Germline CDR1 is SGHVS and CDR2 is FQNEAQ. The CDR3 is 13 residues long. Losses at the gene ends were 2 bases for V and 7 bases for J; bases not matched to a gene: 1. The CDR3 nucleotides read TGTGCCAGCAGCTTACAGGGGGCAAATGAGCAGTTCTTC. Translating gives CASSLQGANEQFF.

The chain couples TRBV4-2 to TRBJ1-5, with 10 bases that match TRBD1. The V and J ends lost 0 bases and 4 bases, in that order; junction bases with no gene match: 12. Germline loops: CDR1 LGHNA, CDR2 YNFKEQ. The CDR3 covers 19 residues. CDR3 DNA: TGTGCCAGCAGCCAAGATTATGGGACAGGGGCCCCACGGAATCAGCCCCAGCATTTT. Protein sequence: CASSQDYGTGAPRNQPQHF.

This clone was seen a single time. The chain links TRBV29-1 to TRBJ2-3; 12 bases agree with TRBD2. CDR3 length equals 16 residues. V lost 6 bases to trimming and J lost 0 bases; unmatched junction nucleotides: 7. Looked up from germline, CDR1 is SQVTM and CDR2 is ANQGSEA. The CDR3 DNA reads TGCAGCGTCTGGACTAGCGGGGACCCTAGCACAGATACGCAGTATTTT. Protein product: CSVWTSGDPSTDTQYF.

The chain combines TRBV9 with TRBJ2-7; no clear D gene. CDR1 and CDR2 from the germline V gene are SGDLS and YYNGEE. Trimming cost V 0 bases and J 0 bases, with 7 bases left between them. CDR3 length equals 14 residues. This chain's CDR3 is CASSVGPSSYEQYV. CDR3 nucleotide sequence: TGTGCCAGCAGCGTAGGGCCGAGCTCCTACGAGCAGTACGTC.

The chain has TRBV11-2 and TRBJ1-2; D is perhaps TRBD1 (5 bases). This CDR3 spans 13 amino acids. The V and J ends lost 6 bases and 4 bases respectively, with 12 bases between them. CDR1 is SGHAT and CDR2 is FQNNGV in the germline V gene. For the CDR3, the DNA is TGTGCCAGCAGTATGGGGGACGGCTATGGCTACACCTTC. Its translation is CASSMGDGYGYTF. Complete variable domain (other parts from reference TRBV11-2 and TRBJ1-2): EAGVAQSPRYKIIEKRQSVAFWCNPISGHATLYWYQQILGQGPKLLIQFQNNGVVDDSQLPKDRFSAERLKGVDSTLKIQPAKLEDSAVYLCASSMGDGYGYTFGSGTRLTVV.

The chain uses TRBV4-1 and TRBJ2-5; maybe TRBD1 (5 bases). This CDR3 is built from 15 residues. V lost 2 bases, J lost 4 bases, and 14 bases lay in between. CDR1 and CDR2 (germline): MGHRA, YSYEKL. The CDR3 DNA is TGCGCCAGCAGCCAATTAAGGGGCCCGGGAGAGACCCAGTACTTC. Translation gives CASSQLRGPGETQYF.

The gene calls are TRBV18 and TRBJ1-4; D may be TRBD1 (5 bases). This CDR3 has 15 residues. The V and J ends lost 2 bases and 6 bases respectively, with 13 bases between them. Germline CDR1 KGHSH, CDR2 LQKENI. Here the CDR3 reads CASSPEGRRDEKLFF. CDR3 nucleotides: TGTGCCAGCTCACCAGAGGGGAGGAGGGATGAAAAACTGTTTTTT.

The chain links TRBV2 to TRBJ2-6; D possibly matches TRBD1 or TRBD2 (5 bases each). The germline CDR1 and CDR2 sequences are SNHLY and FYNNEI. With 5 bases removed from V and 0 bases from J, the gap between germline ends came to 17 bases. The CDR3 has 18 amino acids. CDR3 coding DNA: TGTGCCAGCAGTTGGGTCCGGGACGCTAGCTCTGGGGCCAACGTCCTGACTTTC. Amino acid sequence: CASSWVRDASSGANVLTF.

This clone was detected once. CDR3 DNA: TGTGCCAGCAGCTTGGAGGAGGGGATCCGTGAGTACAATGAGCAGTTCTTC. Protein: CASSLEEGIREYNEQFF. V usage is TRBV5-6 and J usage is TRBJ2-1, with a weak D call TRBD2 (6 bases). Germline loops: CDR1 SGHDT, CDR2 YYEEEE. The CDR3 spans 17 residues. Trimming left V 0 bases short and J 4 bases short, with 17 bases between. The variable domain in full, completed from reference TRBV5-6 and TRBJ2-1, reads DAGVTQSPTHLIKTRGQQVTLRCSPKSGHDTVSWYQQALGQGPQFIFQYYEEEERQRGNFPDRFSGHQFPNYSSELNVNALLLGDSALYLCASSLEEGIREYNEQFFGPGTRLTVL.

In its sample, this clone was seen once. The rearrangement joins TRBV5-4 to TRBJ1-1; 10 bases align to TRBD1. Germline lookup yields CDR1 SGHNT and CDR2 YYREEE (reference sequence). CDR3 length equals 15 residues. V lost 2 bases, J lost 2 bases, and 3 bases stayed unmatched. CDR3 DNA sequence: TGTGCCAGCAGCTTTTCGACAGGGGGCAACACTGAAGCTTTCTTT. Protein sequence: CASSFSTGGNTEAFF.

The chain links TRBV28 to TRBJ2-7; 10 bases are shared with TRBD2. In germline, CDR1 is MDHEN, CDR2 SYDVKM. After removal of 4 bases from V and 2 bases from J, the junction contained 5 bases not matched to a gene. The CDR3 is 15 residues long. The CDR3 protein is CASSSRTSGTYEQYF. The CDR3 region has the DNA TGTGCCAGCAGTTCACGGACTAGCGGCACCTACGAGCAGTACTTC.

This chain links TRBV27 with TRBJ1-6, with D unclear. The CDR3 length is 14 residues. Trimming removed 7 bases from V and 6 bases from J, with 13 bases in between. Germline V gives CDR1 MNHEY, CDR2 SMNVEV (reference sequence). CDR3 in amino acids: CASTSTVRNSPLHF. The DNA of the CDR3 is TGTGCCAGCACCTCAACAGTGCGTAATTCACCCCTCCACTTT.

The chain employs TRBV5-4 and TRBJ2-5; D not certain. Trimming removed 2 bases from V and 3 bases from J, with 2 bases in between. Looked up from germline, CDR1 is SGHNT and CDR2 is YYREEE (reference sequence). The CDR3 runs 11 residues. The CDR3 region is CASSFEETQYF. The DNA of the CDR3 is TGTGCCAGCAGCTTTGAAGAGACCCAGTACTTC.

This clone was seen just once. At one of its ends the junction is not consistent with the germline gene, which may arise from a read error. The V gene is TRBV11-3, the J gene TRBJ1-2, with unresolved D. This CDR3 is 8 amino acids long. The V gene's germline CDR1 is SGHNT and CDR2 YENEEA. CDR3 residues: CASSLGPF. CDR3 in DNA: TGTGCCAGCAGCTTAGGTCCCTTC.

The gene calls are TRBV6-5 and TRBJ1-1; no reliable D call. Germline loops: CDR1 MNHEY, CDR2 SVGAGI. Trimming shortened V by 5 bases and J by 11 bases, and 18 bases separated the two germline ends. This CDR3 is built from 13 residues. CDR3 DNA: TGTGCCAGCAGTCCCACAGTTGCCCTAGGCGCTTTCTTT. It translates to CASSPTVALGAFF.

This chain connects TRBV28 to TRBJ2-5; either TRBD1 or TRBD2 may fit D (6 bases each). The CDR3 loop spans 13 amino acids. Germline V gene sequence: CDR1 MDHEN, CDR2 SYDVKM. V lost 7 bases and J lost 4, with 13 bases in between. This chain's CDR3 is CASNIQGGETQYF. CDR3 DNA sequence: TGTGCCAGCAACATACAGGGAGGAGAGACCCAGTACTTC.

This clone was recorded only once. The chain carries TRBV10-3 and TRBJ1-5; tentatively, D is TRBD1 (5 bases). Germline CDR1 is ENHRY and CDR2 is SYGVKD. This CDR3 region has 14 residues. CDR3 DNA: TGTGCTCCGACGAGAGGGGTTAGCAATCAGCCCCAGCATTTT. Protein: CAPTRGVSNQPQHF.

The V call is TRBV27, the J call TRBJ1-1; D unresolved. CDR3 length: 14 residues. Trimming stripped 3 bases from V and 4 bases from J, with 12 bases between. Germline lookup yields CDR1 MNHEY and CDR2 SMNVEV (reference sequence). The CDR3 DNA sequence: TGTGCCAGCAGTTTTATAGGAGGAAGCACTGAAGCTTTCTTT. Encoded protein: CASSFIGGSTEAFF.

This clone showed up many times. This CDR3 is also generated by other DNA sequences in the sample. J is TRBJ2-1 and V is TRBV19; D remains unclear. V was trimmed by 0 bases and J by 3 bases, leaving 3 bases between them. This CDR3 spans 13 amino acids. CDR1 is LNHDA and CDR2 is SQIVND in the germline V gene (reference sequence). The CDR3 DNA reads as TGTGCCAGTAGTATAGACGGCTACAATGAGCAGTTCTTC. It encodes CASSIDGYNEQFF.

V and J are TRBV15 and TRBJ1-4, with D unclear. Trimming cost V 1 base and J 0 bases, with 9 bases left between them. From germline, CDR1 is LNHNV and CDR2 YYDKDF (reference sequence). The CDR3 runs to 16 residues. The CDR3 sequence: CATSRGGRATNEKLFF. The CDR3, as DNA: TGTGCCACCAGCAGAGGAGGAAGAGCAACTAATGAAAAACTGTTTTTT. Full variable domain (remainder filled in from reference TRBV15 and TRBJ1-4): DAMVIQNPRYQVTQFGKPVTLSCSQTLNHNVMYWYQQKSSQAPKLLFHYYDKDFNNEADTPDNFQSRRPNTSFCFLDIRSPGLGDTAMYLCATSRGGRATNEKLFFGSGTQLSVL.

V usage is TRBV28 and J usage is TRBJ2-7; D is possibly TRBD2 (6 bases). Trimming left V 6 bases short and J 0 bases short, with 12 bases between. The CDR3 has 14 residues. Looked up from germline, CDR1 is MDHEN and CDR2 is SYDVKM. The CDR3 spells CASSLSGFSYEQYF. CDR3 sequence (DNA): TGTGCCAGCAGCCTCAGCGGGTTCTCCTACGAGCAGTACTTC.

The gene calls are TRBV28 and TRBJ1-6, with TRBD1 matching 9 bases. Trimming at V came to 5 bases and at J to 11 bases, leaving 19 bases not matched to a gene. Germline V gene sequence: CDR1 MDHEN, CDR2 SYDVKM. The CDR3 contains 18 residues. CDR3: CASSLSSGTGYDEPPLHF. Written as DNA, the CDR3 is TGTGCCAGCAGTCTAAGTTCCGGGACAGGGTATGATGAGCCACCCCTCCACTTT.